Shown below are 21 T cell receptor beta chains from a single sample sequenced in a study of shared clonotypes between healthy human individuals. Clones were sequenced by immunoSEQ multiplex PCR, and TCRdb holds only the in-frame ones, with some missing. This sample has 450,000 to 600,000 clones, with around 74% found just once. The specimen sequenced was PBMCs. These receptors came from a woman aged 40 to 50 in good health. Some clones in this sample may be carry-over from other donors' samples.

The chain employs TRBV5-1 and TRBJ1-2; D is possibly TRBD1 (6 bases). Deletions cut 4 bases from V and 8 bases from J, with 12 bases between. The CDR3 covers 12 residues. Germline assignment: CDR1 SGHRS and CDR2 YFSETQ. For the CDR3, the DNA is TGCGCCAGCAGCGGGGACACCCGGGGCTACACCTTC. Translation gives CASSGDTRGYTF.

This chain uses TRBV5-4 with TRBJ2-5; D possibly uses TRBD1 or TRBD2 (6 bases each). Deletions cut 0 bases from V and 5 bases from J, with 14 bases between. The CDR3 runs to 15 residues. Looked up from germline, CDR1 is SGHNT and CDR2 is YYREEE (reference sequence). The CDR3 loop is CASSLESQGRETQYF. Written as DNA, the CDR3 is TGTGCCAGCAGCTTGGAGTCCCAGGGGAGGGAGACCCAGTACTTC.

The V and J genes are TRBV29-1 and TRBJ2-7; 9 nucleotides agree with TRBD2. Germline-derived CDR1 and CDR2 are SQVTM and ANQGSEA. The CDR3 is 13 residues long. Trimming at V came to 7 bases and at J to 7 bases, leaving 11 bases not matched to a gene. CDR3 protein: CSAQRGAQGEQYF. The CDR3 DNA follows: TGCAGCGCCCAGCGGGGGGCACAAGGGGAGCAGTACTTC.

This clone has a count of ten or more. The V and J genes are TRBV28 and TRBJ2-7; D is possibly TRBD1 or TRBD2 (5 bases each). The V end lost 6 bases, the J end lost 1 base, and 13 bases lay between the germline ends. This CDR3 is 14 amino acids long. Germline values: CDR1 MDHEN, CDR2 SYDVKM. CDR3 loop: CASRGEGESYEQYF. For the CDR3, the DNA is TGTGCCAGCAGGGGGGAAGGGGAGTCCTACGAGCAGTACTTC.

This chain connects TRBV11-2 to TRBJ2-5, with a tentative D call TRBD1 (5 bases). With 5 bases removed from V and 3 bases from J, the gap between germline ends came to 10 bases. The CDR3 is 13 residues long. CDR1 and CDR2 (germline): SGHAT, FQNNGV. The CDR3 DNA reads as TGTGCCAGCAGCCCCCCAGGGAAAGAGACCCAGTACTTC. Amino acids: CASSPPGKETQYF.

The V gene is TRBV2, the J gene TRBJ2-2; D might be TRBD1 or TRBD2, each matching 5 bases. The CDR3 runs 14 residues. Germline-derived CDR1 and CDR2 are SNHLY and FYNNEI. Trimming cost V 6 bases and J 0 bases, with 8 bases left between them. The CDR3 DNA follows: TGTGCCAGCAGGAGGGGAGCGAACACCGGGGAGCTGTTTTTT. The encoded protein is CASRRGANTGELFF.

The V and J genes are TRBV7-2 and TRBJ2-3; D might be TRBD1 (6 bases). V was pared by 3 bases and J by 4 bases, with 14 bases between. Germline CDR1 is SGHTA and CDR2 is FQGNSA. CDR3 length: 15 amino acids. The CDR3 DNA sequence: TGTGCCAGCAGCTTTGGGGGCCCGCCCGCAGATACGCAGTATTTT. This codes for CASSFGGPPADTQYF.

This clone was recorded a few times. The V call is TRBV2, the J call TRBJ2-5; 9 nucleotides match TRBD2. The germline CDR1 and CDR2 sequences are SNHLY and FYNNEI. The CDR3 covers 16 residues. Trimming at V came to 1 base and at J to 4 bases, leaving 7 bases not matched to a gene. The CDR3 loop reads CASSEEGGRGSETQYF. As DNA, the CDR3 is TGTGCCAGCAGTGAAGAGGGCGGGAGGGGGTCAGAGACCCAGTACTTC. The whole variable domain, remainder taken from reference TRBV2 and TRBJ2-5, is EPEVTQTPSHQVTQMGQEVILRCVPISNHLYFYWYRQILGQKVEFLVSFYNNEISEKSEIFDDQFSVERPDGSNFTLKIRSTKLEDSAMYFCASSEEGGRGSETQYFGPGTRLLVL.

V gene TRBV6-5 combines with J gene TRBJ2-7; 7 bases map to TRBD2. J lost 4 bases, V lost 6 bases, and 9 bases had no gene match. From germline, CDR1 is MNHEY and CDR2 SVGAGI. The CDR3 spans 14 residues. For the CDR3, the DNA is TGTGCCAGCAGGAGTATGGCGGGAGTGTACGAGCAGTACTTC. Its translation: CASRSMAGVYEQYF.

This clone has only a few counts. CDR3 in DNA: TGTGCCAGCAGCCCGACAGGGGCCCTCTCCTACAATGAGCAGTTCTTC. Encoded protein: CASSPTGALSYNEQFF. The chain has TRBV5-6 and TRBJ2-1; 8 nucleotides agree with TRBD1. V lost 4 bases and J lost 0; bases outside the gene matches: 6. The CDR3 contains 16 residues. CDR1 and CDR2 from the germline V gene are SGHDT and YYEEEE.

This rearrangement joins TRBV29-1 to TRBJ2-3, with D possibly matching TRBD1 (5 bases). The CDR3 runs to 16 residues. The V and J ends lost 6 bases and 5 bases respectively, with 24 bases between them. Per the germline V gene, CDR1 is SQVTM and CDR2 is ANQGSEA. The CDR3 is CSVSSIDQGRKDTQYF. CDR3 nucleotides: TGCAGCGTCTCTTCGATAGATCAGGGCAGAAAAGATACGCAGTATTTT.

This chain connects TRBV5-5 to TRBJ1-2; 7 nucleotides line up with TRBD1. The junction had 9 bases not matched to a gene; V was cut back by 6 bases and J by 4 bases. CDR1 and CDR2 from the germline V gene are SGHKS and YYEKEE (reference sequence). This CDR3 has 14 residues. CDR3 region: CASTREGAGYGYTF. The CDR3 region has the DNA TGTGCCAGCACCAGAGAGGGGGCGGGCTATGGCTACACCTTC.

This clone was observed a single time. The V call is TRBV18, the J call TRBJ2-5, with 13 bases that match TRBD2. Germline trimming cut 3 bases from V and 1 base from J; bases unmatched to any gene: 2. This CDR3 is built from 16 residues. Germline V gene data show CDR1 as KGHSH and CDR2 as LQKENI. The CDR3 DNA reads as TGTGCCAGCTCACCTGGGACTAGCGGGGCCCAAGAGACCCAGTACTTC. It codes for CASSPGTSGAQETQYF.

V gene TRBV28 combines with J gene TRBJ1-2, with a tentative D call TRBD1 (5 bases). Germline V CDR1 and CDR2: MDHEN, SYDVKM. This CDR3 comprises 15 residues. Deletions cut 6 bases from V and 1 base from J, with 15 bases between. CDR3 protein: CASSRPGRGNYGYTF. The CDR3 bases are TGTGCCAGCAGCCGGCCGGGAAGGGGTAACTATGGCTACACCTTC.

The V and J genes are TRBV10-1 and TRBJ2-2; D unresolved. V was pared by 2 bases and J by 6 bases, with 10 bases between. CDR3 size: 14 residues. Germline CDR1 WNHNN, CDR2 SYGVQD (reference sequence). CDR3 protein: CASSERLTPGELFF. In DNA form, the CDR3 reads TGCGCCAGCAGTGAGAGACTGACCCCCGGGGAGCTGTTTTTT.

Comment on this clone: A far more abundant clone sits one base away, making this likely a read error. The chain has TRBV2 and TRBJ1-1; maybe TRBD1 (6 bases). The CDR3 extends over 13 amino acids. Per germline, CDR1 SNHLY and CDR2 FYNNEI. The CDR3 nucleotides read TGTGTCAGCAAGGTCGAGGACAGCCGAGAAGCTTTCTTT. Its translation: CVSKVEDSREAFF.

The genes are TRBV18 and TRBJ1-1, with D unresolved. The CDR3 length is 15 residues. Trimming removed 8 bases from V and 6 bases from J, with 22 bases in between. CDR1 is KGHSH and CDR2 is LQKENI in the germline V gene. CDR3 protein: CASSLSGQVSAEAFF. The CDR3 DNA reads as TGTGCCAGCAGCCTCTCAGGCCAGGTCTCTGCTGAAGCTTTCTTT.

The chain couples TRBV7-9 to TRBJ2-3, with 7 bases aligning to TRBD1. Per the germline V gene, CDR1 is SEHNR and CDR2 is FQNEAQ (reference sequence). V trimming: 8 bases; J trimming: 3 bases; junction bases outside the gene matches: 8. This CDR3 is built from 14 residues. CDR3 sequence: CASRPRTGTDTQYF. The CDR3 coding sequence is TGTGCCAGCCGCCCCAGGACAGGAACAGATACGCAGTATTTT.

The chain joins TRBV29-1 to TRBJ2-1; 11 bases line up with TRBD1. J was trimmed by 9 bases and V by 4 bases; bases with no gene match: 8. In germline, CDR1 is SQVTM, CDR2 ANQGSEA. The CDR3 is 14 residues long. This CDR3 reads CSVGVGQGASEQFF. For the CDR3, the DNA is TGCAGCGTTGGGGTCGGACAGGGGGCAAGTGAGCAGTTCTTC.

The CDR3 DNA reads TGTGCCAGCAGCTTAGTAGGACAGGGAGATTATGAGCAGTTCTTC. Its translation: CASSLVGQGDYEQFF. The chain links TRBV7-9 to TRBJ2-1; TRBD1 aligns across 8 bases. The junction had 7 bases not matched to a gene; V was cut back by 1 base and J by 8 bases. Germline lookup yields CDR1 SEHNR and CDR2 FQNEAQ (reference sequence). CDR3 size: 15 residues.

Details on this clone: The junction differs from germline at one of its ends, possibly a read error. The V call is TRBV7-7, the J call TRBJ1-1, with D perhaps matching TRBD1 (5 bases). This CDR3 has 12 residues. The V gene's germline CDR1 is SSHAT and CDR2 FNYEAQ (reference sequence). The CDR3 region is CASSLVRVEAFF. The CDR3 DNA reads TGTGCTAGCAGCTTAGTCAGGGTTGAAGCTTTCTTT.